This T cell receptor beta chain was identified during a study of cytomegalovirus exposure and HLA in healthy donors. The CDR3 runs to 12 residues. With 2 bases removed from V and 7 bases from J, the gap between germline ends came to 8 bases. Per germline, CDR1 SGHTA and CDR2 FQGNSA. This clone was found once. Use of 60 Vbeta and 13 Jbeta primers characterized the PCR. Produced via immunoSEQ multiplex PCR; TCRdb's table is partial and in-frame only. This repertoire shows over 110,000 clones, 70% to 80% found once; its top ten account for 3% to 4%. The TCR originated in a female donor in good health and CMV-seronegative. Sequenced material: PBMCs. J is TRBJ1-2 and V is TRBV7-2; no clear D gene. CDR3 coding DNA: TGTGCCAGCAGCTTATATTCGGGTGGCTACACCTTC. It specifies CASSLYSGGYTF.